This TCR beta chain originates from a study of molecular identifiers for immune sequencing clone quantification. Points from the study as a whole: Single-cell amounts of spiked Jurkat TCR RNA were reportedly detectable among approximately 1 million naive cells.

Remarks on this clonotype: The antigen remains undetermined.

The use of previously described methods and listed TCR primers produced the bulk TCR libraries. One entry per CDR3 protein results from TCRdb running MiXCR on the PCR reads. This table has under 800,000 distinct CDR3 sequences, around 25% appearing once. The CD8+CD4-CCR7+CD45RA+ phenotype defined the sorted naive CD8 T cells. Germline values: CDR1 SGHRS, CDR2 YFSETQ. The CDR3 runs to 12 residues. J gave up 6 bases and V 5 bases, and 4 bases lay outside the gene matches. Source material: naive CD8+ T cells from blood, with Jurkat cell RNA spiked in. Subset denoted: FACS-sorted CD8+CD4-CCR7+CD45RA+ naive T cells. This clonotype originated in a human donor in good health. Some libraries in this study had Jurkat cell RNA spiked in. The chain recombines TRBV5-1 with TRBJ1-1; 7 nucleotides agree with TRBD1. The CDR3 region is CASRDQGAEAFF. The CDR3 region has the DNA TGCGCCAGCAGAGATCAGGGGGCTGAAGCTTTCTTT.